The source of this T cell receptor beta chain is a study of T cell changes during pregnancy in multiple sclerosis (dated by TCRdb to about 2019). Context from the whole study: Changes in the T cell repertoire over the course of pregnancy were examined in this study in women with multiple sclerosis.

Library preparation employed the immunoSEQ multiplex PCR assay. Here the immuneACCESS table is served through TCRdb, limited to in-frame sequences with V and J called. Missing clones are a known gap in these copies; in checked studies unresolved V genes cover under half, and the rest lacks a known reason. This sample is represented by roughly 90,000 clones; about 94% of them were singletons. 2% to 2.5% of the sample is held by the ten biggest clonotypes. Concerning this clone: It has no known antigen specificity. Base qualities are missing; no much larger clone stands one base away.

Including cysteine and phenylalanine, the CDR3 has 12 amino acids. Only CDR3 DNA is held: 36 bases, read in frame from base 1. V and J lose 5 bases and 7 bases, and a span of 10 bases separates them. The germline V gene gives CDR1 as SGDLS and CDR2 as YYNGEE. The sample here was peripheral blood, taken in the third trimester of pregnancy. The V and J segments used are TRBV9 and TRBJ2-1, with an unclear D gene assignment. This TCR came from a female donor with multiple sclerosis, enrolled in a pregnancy study. The CDR3 region has the sequence CASSPTDNEQFF. In nucleotides, the sequence is TGTGCCAGCAGTCCAACTGATAATGAGCAGTTCTTC.